This T cell receptor (beta chain) was obtained from a study of cytomegalovirus exposure and HLA in healthy donors listed by TCRdb under 2017. Study-level background: An earlier analysis of 550 to 700 of the donors reported 250 to 300 Gb of sequence data and some 120 million unique TCR beta sequences from around 200 million T cells. In the later analysis, no new phenotypic data were used to find candidate immune exposures; instead, reliance was placed on TCR beta sequences and their occurrence across donors. The study combined high-throughput TCR immunosequencing, statistical association of individual TCRs with disease status, and machine learning to predict cytomegalovirus infection status. Among the roughly 400 genotyped donors, roughly 80% belonged to the genetic ancestry cluster associated with self-reported Caucasian donors. The study profiled the T cell repertoires of under 700 subjects by immunosequencing and related them to cytomegalovirus serostatus. A later genetic analysis used genome-wide SNP genotypes for about 65% of the roughly 670 donors, treating that subset as a discovery cohort. Typing coverage varied by locus: 629-630 donors for A, B, C, DRB1 and DQB1; about 520 for DQA1; nearly 610 for DPA1; about 450 for DPB1. Because of strong linkage in the cohort, a handful of DR-DQ haplotypes were treated as single units for association and clustering. In a later analysis, previously published TCR beta repertoires from 550 to 700 donors were re-analyzed and high-resolution HLA genotyping was added so that TCR occurrence patterns could be studied. Both class I and class II loci were covered by HLA typing, at four-digit resolution. To decide whether each TCR beta V gene segment behaved as functional or pseudogenic, an earlier analysis of some 540 of the donors relied on high-throughput TCR beta sequencing. In addition to the first cohort of 666 subjects, a separate validation cohort of around 110 different subjects was used. All discovery cohort repertoires had been generated using a single sequencing platform. Across about 370 genotyped donors of the cohort, an average of roughly 230,000 unique TCR beta nucleotide sequences per donor were sequenced, and 15% to 20% of those sequences were non-productive. Donor age, sex, ethnicity and CMV serostatus were collected together with the repertoire data. The study aimed to test whether cataloging public T cell receptors could reveal signatures of past pathogen exposure. An early release that covered 500 to 800 HLA-typed donors contained approximately 290 gigabases of sequencing data and tens of millions of unique TCR sequences. The full study reports these points: A total of roughly 160 TCR beta chains were listed by the study as associated with cytomegalovirus. According to a later genetic analysis, donors in an Asian-associated ancestry cluster had fewer N-insertions in productive TCRs than the approximately 650-donor mean. Correlated functional status among segregating V segments might reflect linkage disequilibrium, but an unknown experimental factor could not be ruled out. A later analysis found that most CMV-associated TCR beta chains appeared HLA-restricted, with HLA associations seemingly driven largely by CMV exposure. The authors suggested that the approach could potentially be generalized to other disease states and immunological phenotypes. In this cohort, only TCR beta chains were sequenced, and detectable features were limited by the absence of alpha or paired-chain data. In both the original and validation cohorts, the classifier was reported to diagnose cytomegalovirus status with high specificity and sensitivity. Broadly in line with IMGT annotations, most TCR beta V segments showed up in productive rearrangements about 90% or about 30% of the time in an earlier analysis of 450 to 600 of the donors. Because counts were too low, 15 to 20 rarely observed V segments, including chromosome 9 orphons, were left out of the earlier analysis of a few hundred of the donors. According to a later analysis, parvovirus B19, influenza, CMV and Epstein-Barr virus appeared linked to several top co-occurrence clusters. Some IMGT-functional V segments, including TRBV6-2 and TRBV6-3, could not be told apart with the 87-base-pair reads, so those segments were excluded. A later analysis associated around 16,000 TCR beta sequences with specific HLA alleles at a false discovery rate of 0.05. For the cohort, immune exposure information was limited to CMV serostatus. A later analysis found that HLA-associated TCR beta chains were more clonally expanded and had lower generation probabilities than equally common non-associated chains. Strong co-occurrence of HLA alleles, especially DR and DQ, made assigning TCR associations to individual alleles difficult. Presence/absence analyses assumed roughly uniform sequencing depth across donors, an assumption that may not hold. Because HLA typing was unavailable for some donors at each locus, only the typed subset was used in association tests. Most TCR sequences were seen in very few donors, while some public TCRs were found in many individuals. A cluster of highly shared sequence variants was judged likely to be a technical artifact of the sequencing pipeline. In vitro tests confirmed that a few of the cytomegalovirus-associated TCR beta chains recognize cytomegalovirus antigens. A further reported finding was that TCR beta sequences accurately predicted the HLA-A and HLA-B alleles for most subjects in the first cohort. In a later analysis, the rate of TCR association differed among HLA loci, with DRB1 alleles having the most associated TCRs and HLA-C alleles having the fewest. A later genetic analysis associated a missense DCLRE1C variant with V-gene and J-gene trimming of TCR beta chains, and an independent cohort replicated the association.

On this clone: The specificity of this receptor is unknown. Base qualities are not recorded, but no much larger clone differs from it by a single base.

In total, roughly 710 healthy bone marrow donors made up the cohort. At the time of sampling, all cohort members were nominally healthy, though unrecorded immune exposures were likely present. CMV serostatus was positive for more than 250 and negative for about 50% of the roughly 700 cohort members, and was not recorded for this donor. A peripheral blood sample was collected from each donor, and TCR beta sequencing was performed on peripheral blood mononuclear cells. The Qiagen DNeasy Blood Extraction Kit was used to extract genomic DNA from the blood cell samples. V gives up 4 bases and J gives up 4 bases, and the segment between their germline ends measures 17 bases. The germline V gene specifies MDHEN as CDR1 and SYDVKM as CDR2. Including the terminal cysteine and phenylalanine, the CDR3 comprises 15 residues. Of all the DNA, just the CDR3 is kept, 45 bases in frame from base 1. Library preparation employed the immunoSEQ multiplex PCR assay. The multiplex PCR relied on a mix of 60 forward primers for TCR Vbeta segments and 13 reverse primers for TCR Jbeta segments. The CDR3 region of rearranged TCR beta genes was amplified from genomic DNA by a multiplex PCR assay. The Illumina HiSeq System was used to sequence the amplified TCR beta libraries as 87-base-pair reads. Per the source publication's procedure: In a later analysis, approximately 74 million unique TCR beta chains were counted across the 500 to 850 repertoires, and around 10 million of these chains were shared by at least two donors. Raw reads were error-corrected and collapsed into unique sequences with a nearest-neighbor algorithm that merged closely related sequences to remove PCR and sequencing errors. Alignment of CDR3 sequences to IMGT reference sequences was used to assign V, D and J gene segments. For a sequence to be retained, a match of at least six nucleotides to both a V gene segment and a J gene segment was required. Rearrangements were classified as productive when the CDR3 lacked stop codons and remained in frame with V and J, and all other rearrangements were classified as non-productive. CDR3 was defined by IMGT convention, running from the second conserved V-encoded cysteine to the conserved J-encoded phenylalanine. The earlier analysis of roughly 590 of the donors excluded any sequence lacking an unambiguous match to a single V gene segment. An earlier analysis of almost 600 of the donors classified V segments as functional when productive rearrangements were above 56.7% and as segregating when the standard deviation between donors was above 5%. A statistical classification framework was built to diagnose cytomegalovirus status from the catalog of TCR beta chain sequences. In a later analysis, V and J genes were assigned by comparing TCR nucleotide sequences against IMGT/GENE-DB human TR gene sequences. A later analysis assigned CDR3 sequences and most-parsimonious VDJ recombination scenarios with the TCRdist pipeline. In a later analysis, each TCR beta chain was defined by its CDR3 amino acid sequence together with its V-gene family, and reads lacking a unique V-gene family were excluded. As a way to deal with suspected cross-contamination and a sequencing artifact, a later analysis dropped under 600 nucleotide sequences that were highly shared and had low generation probability. For each public chain, a later analysis derived a clonal expansion index from normalized ranks of inferred template counts within each repertoire. A later analysis computed generation probabilities with a VDJ recombination model fitted to out-of-frame rearrangements, and checked the results against IGoR. In a later analysis, TCR-TCR, TCR-HLA and TCR-CMV co-occurrence was scored with hypergeometric tests, and a repertoire-size bias correction was applied to TCR pairs. To estimate false discovery rates, a later analysis permuted the HLA or CMV assignments 20 times. In a later analysis, co-occurring TCRs were grouped using DBSCAN, with TCRdist sequence similarity added in when clustering inside HLA-allele-positive subsets. Co-occurrence clustering excluded repertoires with fewer than 30,000 or more than 120,000 public chains, plus five with anomalous nucleotide sharing. TCRdb retrieved this table from immuneACCESS and kept in-frame rearrangements only. Not all clones are present; in checked studies, unresolved V genes account for under half, and no reason is known for the remainder. V and J calls and clone size are those listed in that table; D and trimming were worked out from the DNA. Within this sample are some 120,000 clones, with around three quarters of them counted one time only. More than 2% of the sample is taken by the ten largest.

Source material: PBMCs. The chain is assembled from TRBV28 and TRBJ2-7, with TRBD2 tentatively as D gene (6 bases match). This TCR was recovered from a human donor in good health. This receptor carries the CDR3 CASSSPSGRLYEQYF. At the DNA level, the sequence is TGTGCCAGCAGTTCCCCCTCCGGGAGACTATACGAGCAGTACTTC. The full variable domain, with segments outside the CDR3 supplied by the reference TRBV28 and TRBJ2-7 proteins, appears as DVKVTQSSRYLVKRTGEKVFLECVQDMDHENMFWYRQDPGLGLRLIYFSYDVKMKEKGDIPEGYSVSREKKERFSLILESASTNQTSMYLCASSSPSGRLYEQYFGPGTRLTVT.